This note documents a single T cell receptor (beta chain) sequence. Antigen specificity is unknown. These data belong to a study of cytomegalovirus exposure and HLA in healthy donors. V was clipped by 5 bases and J by 2 bases; unmatched bases: 8. The CDR3 has 16 amino acids. CDR1 and CDR2 from the germline V gene are SGHTA and FQGNSA. The PCR had 60 Vbeta and 13 Jbeta primers. Sequencing used immunoSEQ multiplex PCR; TCRdb keeps in-frame clones, though not all of them. Among some 120,000 clones listed, 80% were seen once. Study-wide points: Researchers catalogued about 150 TCR beta chains as cytomegalovirus-associated. Per a later analysis, 18,000 or so TCR beta sequences showed association with HLA alleles at 0.05 false discovery rate.

Specimen: PBMCs. This sequence joins TRBV7-2 and TRBJ2-5, with 10 bases lining up with TRBD2. The TCR was taken from a man aged 30-40 years in good health and CMV-seronegative. CDR3 DNA sequence: TGTGCCAGCAGCCCCTCTAGCGGGAGAGGACAAGAGACCCAGTACTTC. Amino acids: CASSPSSGRGQETQYF.